These T cell receptor beta chains were read from a single sample in a study of tumor-infiltrating lymphocytes in primary liver carcinoma. Each CDR3 protein gets one entry after TCRdb re-called the multiplex PCR reads with MiXCR. Altogether 30,000 to 40,000 distinct CDR3 sequences are present, under 75% being singletons, with the ten largest covering 15% to 20%. Sequenced sample: liver tumor tissue from sampling region 4. The receptors here all came from a man aged 35-49 years with primary liver carcinoma and hepatitis B virus infection. Both conserved end residues are part of each CDR3. The D gene is left open where the match is weak. A clone size is listed for some rows: how often the clone was seen (once, few, many), or a class if it is expanded.

size: few
D: -
J: TRBJ2-1
V: TRBV4-2
CDR3: CASSQLSGLSYDEQFF
DNA: TGTGCCAGCAGCCAACTCAGCGGGCTCTCCTACGATGAGCAGTTCTTC

size: -
D: -
J: TRBJ1-1
V: TRBV5-1
CDR3: CASGINRVADTEAFF
DNA: TGCGCCAGCGGCATAAACAGGGTGGCGGACACTGAAGCTTTCTTT

size: -
D: -
J: TRBJ2-6
V: TRBV12-3/TRBV12-4
CDR3: CTSSRIRLVPGRASGANVLTF
DNA: TGTACAAGCAGTCGGATCCGACTAGTCCCCGGTCGGGCCTCTGGGGCCAACGTCCTGACTTTC

size: -
D: TRBD1
J: TRBJ1-1
V: TRBV6-2/TRBV6-3
CDR3: CASSWTGGSTEAFF
DNA: TGCGCCAGTAGTTGGACAGGGGGCAGCACTGAAGCTTTCTTT

size: -
D: TRBD2
J: TRBJ2-3
V: TRBV6-1
CDR3: CASTEVAGGRTDTQYF
DNA: TGTGCCAGCACTGAAGTAGCGGGAGGGAGGACAGACACGCAATATTTT

size: few
D: -
J: TRBJ2-2
V: TRBV12-3/TRBV12-4
CDR3: CASMETENIGELFF
DNA: TGTGCCAGCATGGAGACAGAGAACATCGGGGAGCTGTTTTTT

size: -
D: -
J: TRBJ2-7
V: TRBV11-2
CDR3: CAIGSNRHSYEQYF
DNA: TGTGCCATCGGCTCTAACAGGCACTCCTACGAGCAGTACTTC

size: -
D: TRBD2
J: TRBJ2-2
V: TRBV5-4
CDR3: CASSSTSASTGGLFF
DNA: TGTGCCAGCAGCTCGACTAGCGCGAGCACCGGGGGGCTGTTTTTT

size: -
D: -
J: TRBJ2-3
V: TRBV5-6
CDR3: CSSSLGPPGRAGTQYF
DNA: TGTTCCAGCAGCTTGGGACCGCCAGGGCGAGCAGGTACACAGTATTTT

size: few
D: -
J: TRBJ2-7
V: TRBV7-9
CDR3: CASSLSHYLSSYEQYF
DNA: TGTGCCAGCAGCCTAAGCCATTACTTGAGCTCCTACGAGCAGTACTTC

size: -
D: -
J: TRBJ2-5
V: TRBV12-3/TRBV12-4
CDR3: CASSRGGIETQCF
DNA: TGTGCCAGCAGCCGAGGCGGGATAGAGACCCAGTGCTTC

size: -
D: -
J: TRBJ2-7
V: TRBV2
CDR3: CASSPGTHYEQYF
DNA: TGCGCCAGCAGTCCAGGGACGCACTACGAGCAGTACTTC

size: -
D: -
J: TRBJ2-5
V: TRBV6-2/TRBV6-3
CDR3: CANCLDGPQETQYF
DNA: TGTGCCAACTGCCTGGACGGCCCCCAAGAGACCCAGTACTTC

size: large
D: TRBD2
J: TRBJ2-5
V: TRBV11-2
CDR3: CASTSPGRGETQYF
DNA: TGTGCCAGCACCAGCCCCGGGAGGGGGGAGACCCAGTACTTC

size: -
D: TRBD1
J: TRBJ1-5
V: TRBV7-8
CDR3: CASNLGTGKNQPQHF
DNA: TGTGCCAGCAACTTAGGGACAGGGAAGAATCAGCCCCAGCATTTT

size: -
D: -
J: TRBJ1-1
V: TRBV28
CDR3: CASSLEGGNTEASF
DNA: TGTGCCAGTAGCCTGGAGGGAGGGAACACTGAAGCTTCCTTT

size: once
D: -
J: TRBJ2-6
V: TRBV5-6
CDR3: CASSSVCVLTF
DNA: TGTGCCAGCAGCTCCGTGTGCGTCCTGACGTTC

size: -
D: -
J: TRBJ2-1
V: TRBV19
CDR3: CASSIWGGTNEQFF
DNA: TGTGCCAGTAGTATCTGGGGCGGGACCAATGAGCAGTTCTTC

size: -
D: -
J: TRBJ1-4
V: TRBV11-2
CDR3: CASSFDLGRLMLVF
DNA: TGTGCCAGCAGCTTTGATCTTGGGCGGCTCATGCTGGTTTTT

size: -
D: -
J: TRBJ2-5
V: TRBV29-1
CDR3: CSVEADTWRAETQYF
DNA: TGCAGCGTCGAAGCGGACACGTGGCGAGCAGAGACCCAGTACTTC

size: medium-sized
D: TRBD1
J: TRBJ2-7
V: TRBV10-3
CDR3: CAIRAAGTGAKEQYF
DNA: TGTGCCATCAGAGCAGCCGGGACAGGTGCTAAAGAGCAGTACTTC

size: -
D: -
J: TRBJ2-3
V: TRBV19
CDR3: CASSTRVQRASTDTQYF
DNA: TGTGCCAGTAGTACCAGGGTACAGAGGGCTAGCACAGATACCCAGTATTTT

size: -
D: -
J: TRBJ2-3
V: TRBV11-2
CDR3: CASTIRSLKESTDTHYF
DNA: TGTGCCAGCACCATCCGGAGTCTAAAGGAGAGCACAGATACGCATTATTTT

size: once
D: -
J: TRBJ2-3
V: TRBV29-1
CDR3: CSTGKTDTQYF
DNA: TGTAGCACGGGAAAGACAGATACCCAGTATTTT

size: -
D: TRBD1
J: TRBJ2-1
V: TRBV4-2
CDR3: CASSYAVGQGNNEQFF
DNA: TGTGCCAGCAGTTACGCCGTGGGACAGGGGAACAATGAGCAGTTCTTC

size: few
D: -
J: TRBJ2-7
V: TRBV11-1
CDR3: CASSLTGSGEYEHYF
DNA: TGTGCTAGTAGCTTAACGGGATCGGGAGAATACGAGCATTACTTC

size: -
D: -
J: TRBJ1-5
V: TRBV7-8
CDR3: CASSPRTTQPNGNQPQHF
DNA: TGTGCCAGCAGCCCAAGAACAACCCAACCCAATGGCAATCAGCCCCAGCATTTT

size: -
D: -
J: TRBJ2-7
V: TRBV11-1
CDR3: CASSSYRDSSYEQDF
DNA: TGTGCCAGTAGCTCATACCGGGACTCCTCCTACGAGCAGGACTTC

size: -
D: -
J: TRBJ2-7
V: TRBV4-3
CDR3: CASSQDLIGSYEQYF
DNA: TGCGCCAGTAGCCAAGACCTGATAGGCTCCTACGAGCAGTATTTC

size: few
D: TRBD1
J: TRBJ2-4
V: TRBV30
CDR3: CAWSVLGTGIIRYF
DNA: TGTGCCTGGAGTGTACTCGGGACAGGGATCATTCGGTACTTC

size: -
D: TRBD2
J: TRBJ2-2
V: TRBV29-1
CDR3: CSVETSAANTGELFF
DNA: TGTAGTGTTGAGACTAGCGCGGCGAACACTGGGGAGCTGTTTTTT

size: -
D: TRBD1
J: TRBJ1-4
V: TRBV29-1
CDR3: CSIWDRGDGKLFF
DNA: TGCAGCATATGGGACAGGGGAGATGGAAAACTGTTTTTT

size: -
D: -
J: TRBJ2-7
V: TRBV4-2
CDR3: CASSQGGISGSHEQYF
DNA: TGTGCCAGCAGCCAAGGTGGGATTAGCGGCTCCCACGAGCAGTACTTC

size: -
D: -
J: TRBJ2-1
V: TRBV30
CDR3: CAFVEYNEQFF
DNA: TGTGCCTTTGTGGAATACAATGAGCAGTTCTTC

size: -
D: -
J: TRBJ2-7
V: TRBV11-2
CDR3: CASSLSLTGASEKYF
DNA: TGTGCCAGCAGCTTAAGCCTAACGGGGGCTAGCGAGAAGTACTTC

size: few
D: -
J: TRBJ1-2
V: TRBV11-1
CDR3: CVSCLVHNYGYTF
DNA: TGTGTCAGCTGTTTGGTCCATAACTATGGCTACACCTTC

size: medium-sized
D: -
J: TRBJ2-7
V: TRBV29-1
CDR3: CSVAGTPPYEQYF
DNA: TGCAGCGTTGCCGGGACTCCCCCCTACGAGCAGTACTTC

size: -
D: -
J: TRBJ1-1
V: TRBV12-3/TRBV12-4
CDR3: CASNSSDVNTEAFF
DNA: TGTGCCAGCAATTCTTCCGATGTGAACACTGAAGCTTTCTTT

size: once
D: -
J: TRBJ1-2
V: TRBV10-3
CDR3: CAFSESIGYGYTF
DNA: TGTGCCTTCAGTGAGTCTATAGGCTATGGCTACACTTTC

size: -
D: -
J: TRBJ2-7
V: TRBV28
CDR3: CASGRGSGVSYEQYF
DNA: TGTGCAAGCGGCCGGGGGTCCGGGGTCTCCTACGAACAGTACTTC

size: once
D: TRBD2
J: TRBJ2-2
V: TRBV12-3/TRBV12-4
CDR3: CVSRAGTSQAGEQFF
DNA: TGTGTCAGCAGAGCCGGGACTAGTCAAGCCGGGGAGCAGTTTTTT

size: -
D: -
J: TRBJ2-7
V: TRBV5-1
CDR3: CASSSTGESYEQYF
DNA: TGCGCCAGCAGCTCGACTGGGGAATCCTACGAGCAGTACTTC

size: -
D: -
J: TRBJ2-5
V: TRBV5-4
CDR3: CASSATSWKTKGRPQYF
DNA: TGTGCCAGCAGTGCCACTAGCTGGAAAACTAAAGGGAGACCCCAATACTTC

size: many
D: TRBD2
J: TRBJ2-1
V: TRBV2
CDR3: CASSETGGEYNEQFF
DNA: TGTGCCAGCAGTGAGACGGGAGGGGAGTACAATGAGCAGTTCTTC

size: -
D: TRBD2
J: TRBJ2-1
V: TRBV10-2
CDR3: CASSDLSRLAGNEQFF
DNA: TGCGCCAGCAGTGATTTGAGTAGACTAGCGGGCAATGAGCAGTTCTTC

size: -
D: -
J: TRBJ2-5
V: TRBV29-1
CDR3: CGVPLGVETHYF
DNA: TGCGGCGTTCCACTGGGCGTGGAGACCCATTACTTC

size: once
D: -
J: TRBJ2-3
V: TRBV4-3
CDR3: CADSQSREQPQYF
DNA: TGCGCCGACAGCCAGTCCAGGGAGCAGCCCCAGTATTTT

size: -
D: -
J: TRBJ2-7
V: TRBV30
CDR3: CAWSGTNGFYEQYF
DNA: TGTGCCTGGAGTGGGACAAACGGATTCTACGAGCAGTACTTC

size: -
D: TRBD2
J: TRBJ2-1
V: TRBV11-2
CDR3: CASSFSGSLDNEHFF
DNA: TGTGCCAGCAGCTTTAGCGGGTCACTTGACAATGAGCATTTCTTC

size: -
D: -
J: TRBJ2-1
V: TRBV6-6
CDR3: CASSYSTGSHNEQFF
DNA: TGTGCCAGCAGTTACTCGACTGGTTCCCATAATGAACAGTTCTTC

size: -
D: TRBD1
J: TRBJ2-7
V: TRBV11-2
CDR3: CASSKMTGGGYEYYF
DNA: TGTGCCAGCAGCAAAATGACAGGGGGAGGCTACGAGTATTACTTC

size: once
D: -
J: TRBJ1-1
V: TRBV11-3
CDR3: CASCLAVNIEAFF
DNA: TGTGCCAGCTGCTTAGCAGTTAACATTGAGGCTTTCTTT

size: -
D: -
J: TRBJ2-7
V: TRBV11-2
CDR3: CTSSLDRQAYEWYF
DNA: TGTACCAGCAGCTTAGATCGACAAGCCTACGAGTGGTACTTC

size: -
D: -
J: TRBJ1-1
V: TRBV5-1
CDR3: CASSLDGMITETLF
DNA: TGCGCCAGCAGCTTGGACGGCATGATCACTGAAACCCTCTTT